Listed below are T cell receptor beta chains from one sample, sequenced in a study of T cell repertoires in aging, cancer and after chemotherapy. Via MiXCR, TCRdb re-called the multiplex PCR reads, giving one row per CDR3 protein. The sample shows 10,000 or so distinct CDR3 sequences, approximately 32% of them seen only once. The sequenced sample consisted of blood. The receptor source for this set is a human donor in good health. The donor label of this sample is uncertain. Each CDR3 is given with its conserved first and last residue. The D gene is left open where the match is weak.

d_call v_call cdr3_aa
- TRBV6-5 CASSYSRAGNSPLHF
TRBD1 TRBV24-1 CATSDSWGQPDQPQHF
- TRBV29-1 CSVDRGGYTF
- TRBV2 CASSEGGWGDTQYF
- TRBV6-2/TRBV6-3 CASVWDPRANEQFF
- TRBV6-2/TRBV6-3 CASSYRDFMNTEAFF
- TRBV19 CASSNRNNQPQHF
TRBD2 TRBV6-2/TRBV6-3 CASSPGLAGVQFF
TRBD1 TRBV12-3/TRBV12-4 CASSVDRADTIYF
TRBD2 TRBV27 CASTREGYEQYF
- TRBV5-3 CARSLEQGFVPGEQFF
TRBD1 TRBV5-1 CASTGTALTNTEAFF
TRBD2 TRBV6-1 CASSELGLAGGEQFF
TRBD1 TRBV28 CASSFFTGTGSSPLHF
- TRBV19 CASTTRALIDQPQHF
TRBD1 TRBV4-3 CASSQDGTELATNEKLFF
TRBD1 TRBV6-4 CASSRTGTGELFF
- TRBV7-9 CASSLDTSGNTIYF
- TRBV6-5 CASSYTDLTTEAFF
TRBD2 TRBV6-5 CASNSRTSGGENEQFF
- TRBV24-1 CATSDQTVDLSGYTF
TRBD1 TRBV27 CASGSQGWSEKLFF
TRBD1 TRBV15 CATRGAGGIQETQYF
- TRBV30 CAWSPGAYSNQPQHF
- TRBV19 CASSIVSRRGLQWGGQPQHF
- TRBV24-1 CATSDLVETQYF
- TRBV7-6 CASSLDPTGGTQHF
- TRBV24-1 CATSLGGKSEKLFF
TRBD1 TRBV6-2/TRBV6-3 CASSYEGQSRETQYF
TRBD1 TRBV6-2/TRBV6-3 CASSYEVGGQGTYEQYF
- TRBV14 CASSPTNGGPLNEQFF
- TRBV5-6 CASSLGTAGNTIYF
- TRBV12-3/TRBV12-4 CASSSTGSNNSPLHF
TRBD2 TRBV5-4 CANHESGRARNEQFF
TRBD1 TRBV7-2 CASSRDRTQPQHF
TRBD1 TRBV5-1 CVSSLGQGRQPGANVLTF
- TRBV30 CAWSVLGSYGYTF